This TCR beta chain was recorded in a study of OX40 agonist ivuxolimab in advanced cancers. Sequenced by immunoSEQ multiplex PCR; TCRdb stores in-frame clones only, minus some. The sample comprises 81,000 or so clones, 90% to 95% of which are singletons, and approximately 15% rests with the top ten. CDR1 is SGHTA, CDR2 FQGNSA, per germline. J was trimmed by 2 bases and V by 6 bases; bases with no gene match: 17. The CDR3 runs 19 residues. The clonotype originates from an adult with an advanced solid tumor such as melanoma, head and neck, liver or kidney cancer. The V and J genes are TRBV7-2 and TRBJ1-5; 9 bases match TRBD1. The sequences come from CD4+ or CD8+ T cells sorted from blood, collected in a trial of the OX40 agonist ivuxolimab. The CDR3 DNA reads TGTGCCAGCAGTCTTACAATCGGGACAGGGAATTTTGGCAATCAGCCCCAGCATTTT. Amino acids: CASSLTIGTGNFGNQPQHF.